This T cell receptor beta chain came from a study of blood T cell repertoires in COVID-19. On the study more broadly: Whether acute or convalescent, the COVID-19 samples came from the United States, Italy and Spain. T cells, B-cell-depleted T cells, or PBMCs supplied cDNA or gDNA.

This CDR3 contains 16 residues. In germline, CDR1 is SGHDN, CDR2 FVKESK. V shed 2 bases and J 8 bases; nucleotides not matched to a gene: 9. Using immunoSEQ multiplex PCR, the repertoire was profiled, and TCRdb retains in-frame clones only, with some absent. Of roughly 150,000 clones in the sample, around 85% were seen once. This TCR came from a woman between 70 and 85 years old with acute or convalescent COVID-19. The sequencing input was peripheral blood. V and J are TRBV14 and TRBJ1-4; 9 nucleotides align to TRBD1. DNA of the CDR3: TGTGCCAGCAGCCAATTGGGGACAGGGAGTGCCGAAAAACTGTTTTTT. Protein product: CASSQLGTGSAEKLFF.